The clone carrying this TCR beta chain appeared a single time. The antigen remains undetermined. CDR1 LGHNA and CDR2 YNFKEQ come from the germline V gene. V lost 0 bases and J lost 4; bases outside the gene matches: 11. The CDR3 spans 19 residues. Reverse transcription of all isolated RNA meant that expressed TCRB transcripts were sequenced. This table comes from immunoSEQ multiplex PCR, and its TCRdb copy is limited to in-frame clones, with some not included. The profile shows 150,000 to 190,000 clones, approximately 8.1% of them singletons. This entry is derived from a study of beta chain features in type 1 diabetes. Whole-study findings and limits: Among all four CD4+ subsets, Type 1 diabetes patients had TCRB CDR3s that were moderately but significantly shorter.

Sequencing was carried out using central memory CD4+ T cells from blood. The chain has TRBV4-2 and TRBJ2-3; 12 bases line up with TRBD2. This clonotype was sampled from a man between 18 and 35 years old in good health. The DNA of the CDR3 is TGTGCCAGCAGCCAAGATTTCGCTAGCGGGAGGGCCGTGGCAGATACGCAGTATTTT. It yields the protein CASSQDFASGRAVADTQYF.